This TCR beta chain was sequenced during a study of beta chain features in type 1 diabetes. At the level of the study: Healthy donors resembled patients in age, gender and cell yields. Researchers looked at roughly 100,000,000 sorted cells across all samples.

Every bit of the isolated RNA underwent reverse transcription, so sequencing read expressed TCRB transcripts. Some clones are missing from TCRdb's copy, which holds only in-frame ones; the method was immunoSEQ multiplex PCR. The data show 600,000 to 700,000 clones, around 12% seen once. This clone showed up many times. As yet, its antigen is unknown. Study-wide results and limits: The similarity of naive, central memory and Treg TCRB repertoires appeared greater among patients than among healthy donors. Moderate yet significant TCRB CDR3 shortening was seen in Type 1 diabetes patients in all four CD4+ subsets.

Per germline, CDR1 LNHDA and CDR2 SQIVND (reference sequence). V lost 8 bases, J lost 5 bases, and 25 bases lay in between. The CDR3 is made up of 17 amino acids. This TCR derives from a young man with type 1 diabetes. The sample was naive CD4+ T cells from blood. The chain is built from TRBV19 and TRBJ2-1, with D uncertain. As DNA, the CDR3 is TGTGCCAGTGGCCCACTATCACAGTCACTCGAGGACAATGAGCAGTTCTTC. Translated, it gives CASGPLSQSLEDNEQFF.